These 11 T cell receptor beta chains were all obtained from the same sample, sequenced in a study of T cells in Graves' hyperthyroidism and ophthalmopathy. RNA transcripts provided the source from which TCR beta CDR3 regions were amplified. First-round RT-PCR of the TCR CDR3 relied on the HTBI primer set. TCRdb reprocessed the multiplex PCR reads with MiXCR, giving one entry per CDR3 protein. The data hold hundreds of thousands of distinct CDR3 sequences, with roughly 14% observed a single time. Sequencing input: blood. All receptors come from a woman in her thirties with Graves' hyperthyroidism.

This clonotype was detected ten times or more. At one end, the junction sequence differs from germline, possibly due to a read error. The chain combines TRBV12-3 or TRBV12-4 with TRBJ2-5; D gene uncertain. This CDR3 has 12 residues. The chain's CDR3 is CASSPDQETQYF. CDR3 nucleotide sequence: TGTGCCAGCAGTCCTGACCAGGAGACCCAGTACTTC.

This chain joins TRBV28 and TRBJ2-4, with TRBD2 as a possible D gene (5 bases). Germline lookup yields CDR1 MDHEN and CDR2 SYDVKM. CDR3 length: 10 amino acids. Trimming took 10 bases from V and 9 from J, leaving 10 bases between them. The DNA of the CDR3 is TGTGCCACCTCCCGGGGCATTCAGTACTTC. Its translation is CATSRGIQYF. The complete variable domain, with remaining parts taken from reference TRBV28 and TRBJ2-4, reads DVKVTQSSRYLVKRTGEKVFLECVQDMDHENMFWYRQDPGLGLRLIYFSYDVKMKEKGDIPEGYSVSREKKERFSLILESASTNQTSMYLCATSRGIQYFGAGTRLSVL.

This clonotype showed up just a few times. The rearrangement uses TRBV9 and TRBJ2-7; D assignment may be TRBD1 or TRBD2 (5 bases each). V was pared by 3 bases and J by 3 bases, with 13 bases between. Germline CDR1 SGDLS, CDR2 YYNGEE. This CDR3 region has 14 residues. CDR3 sequence: CASSALGVDYEQYF. Here the CDR3 DNA reads TGTGCCAGCAGCGCCCTGGGGGTCGACTACGAGCAGTACTTC. Drawing the rest from reference TRBV9 and TRBJ2-7, the complete variable domain is DSGVTQTPKHLITATGQRVTLRCSPRSGDLSVYWYQQSLDQGLQFLIQYYNGEERAKGNILERFSAQQFPDLHSELNLSSLELGDSALYFCASSALGVDYEQYFGPGTRLTVT.

CDR3 sequence reads: CASSTTGDTQYF. In nucleotides, the CDR3 is TGTGCCAGCAGTACTACTGGCGATACGCAGTATTTT. The chain has TRBV2 and TRBJ2-3; D call uncertain. Germline lookup yields CDR1 SNHLY and CDR2 FYNNEI. The CDR3 runs 12 residues. The V and J ends lost 5 bases and 6 bases respectively, with 9 bases between them.

The table lists this clonotype with many counts. V gene TRBV10-3 combines with J gene TRBJ1-2, with 11 bases aligning to TRBD1. The V segment lost 7 bases and the J segment 7 bases; nucleotides outside the gene matches: 11. CDR3 size: 15 residues. CDR1 is ENHRY and CDR2 is SYGVKD in the germline V gene. The CDR3 DNA follows: TGTGCCATCACCAAACCGGGACAGGGGGACGGTGGCTACACCTTC. This translates into CAITKPGQGDGGYTF.

J is TRBJ1-3 and V is TRBV5-5; D is unclear. In germline, CDR1 is SGHKS, CDR2 YYEKEE (reference sequence). This CDR3 spans 13 amino acids. The V end was cut by 5 bases, the J end by 4 bases, with 10 bases between. The CDR3 region is CASRSGSGNTIYF. The CDR3 DNA follows: TGTGCCAGCAGGTCCGGATCCGGAAACACCATATATTTT.

At least ten counts were recorded for this clonotype. V usage is TRBV20-1 and J usage is TRBJ2-7, with 11 bases aligning to TRBD2. The CDR3 contains 14 residues. CDR1 is DFQATT and CDR2 is SNEGSKA in the germline V gene (reference sequence). Trimming removed 6 bases from V and 4 bases from J; junction bases left unmatched: 8. CDR3 loop: CSAHPGLAEYEQYF. DNA for the CDR3: TGCAGTGCACATCCGGGACTAGCGGAATACGAGCAGTACTTC.

This clonotype has a count of ten or more. This chain joins TRBV7-2 and TRBJ2-7; no clear D. V lost 1 base, J lost 2 bases, and 6 bases lay in between. Germline loops: CDR1 SGHTA, CDR2 FQGNSA. The CDR3 contains 13 residues. In nucleotides, the CDR3 is TGTGCCAGCAGCTTAGTTGTAACCTACGAGCAGTACTTC. Its translation: CASSLVVTYEQYF.

This clonotype has just a few counts. V gene TRBV19 combines with J gene TRBJ2-7; perhaps TRBD1 as D (6 bases). Trimming took off 5 bases at V and 3 bases at J, with 11 bases between the two ends. Per germline, CDR1 LNHDA and CDR2 SQIVND (reference sequence). There are 13 residues in the CDR3. The DNA for the CDR3 is TGTGCCAGTAGTCTGGGACAACACTACGAGCAGTACTTC. This encodes CASSLGQHYEQYF. The entire variable domain, with the rest obtained from reference TRBV19 and TRBJ2-7, is as follows: DGGITQSPKYLFRKEGQNVTLSCEQNLNHDAMYWYRQDPGQGLRLIYYSQIVNDFQKGDIAEGYSVSREKKESFPLTVTSAQKNPTAFYLCASSLGQHYEQYFGPGTRLTVT.

This clonotype was observed at least ten times. This rearrangement joins TRBV7-9 to TRBJ2-5; perhaps TRBD1 as D (6 bases). Per the germline V gene, CDR1 is SEHNR and CDR2 is FQNEAQ (reference sequence). The CDR3 sequence is 14 residues long. The V end was cut by 4 bases, the J end by 5 bases, with 14 bases between. CDR3 DNA: TGTGCCAGCAGCTATAGACAGGCCGGGGAGACCCAGTACTTC. Protein product: CASSYRQAGETQYF.

This clonotype was counted a few times. The chain is built from TRBV4-2 and TRBJ2-1, with TRBD2 matching 11 bases. CDR1 LGHNA and CDR2 YNFKEQ come from the germline V gene. V lost 3 bases and J lost 5; bases outside the gene matches: 6. The CDR3 is 16 residues long. CDR3: CASSHLAGGPHNEQFF. The CDR3 bases are TGTGCCAGCAGCCACCTAGCGGGAGGACCCCACAATGAGCAGTTCTTC.